These 9 T cell receptor beta chains were all obtained from the same sample, sequenced in a study of OX40 agonist ivuxolimab in advanced cancers. Produced via immunoSEQ multiplex PCR; TCRdb's table is partial and in-frame only. This table holds around 53,000 clones, over 90% found once. This material consisted of CD4+ or CD8+ T cells sorted from blood, taken in a trial of the OX40 agonist ivuxolimab. These TCRs come from an adult with an advanced solid tumor such as melanoma, head and neck, liver or kidney cancer.

The chain is built from TRBV7-6 and TRBJ2-1; the match to TRBD1 covers 9 bases. Germline V gene lookup returns CDR1 SGHVS and CDR2 FNYEAQ. The CDR3 has 16 residues. The V and J ends lost 4 bases and 6 bases, in that order; junction bases with no gene match: 10. DNA for the CDR3: TGTGCCAGCAGCTCTCGCCCCGGGACAGGGTTCAATGAGCAGTTCTTC. Protein: CASSSRPGTGFNEQFF.

The chain is built from TRBV29-1 and TRBJ2-3, with D uncertain. Trimming stripped 3 bases from V and 4 bases from J, with 11 bases between. The CDR3 is 13 residues long. CDR1 is SQVTM, CDR2 ANQGSEA, per germline. This chain's CDR3 is CSVEGLGADTQYF. The DNA of the CDR3 is TGCAGCGTTGAGGGTCTAGGCGCAGATACGCAGTATTTT.

The gene calls are TRBV7-2 and TRBJ2-5; 9 nucleotides agree with TRBD2. V shed 3 bases, J shed 5 bases, and the junction held 13 bases outside the gene matches. The length of the CDR3 is 17 residues. Germline V gene data show CDR1 as SGHTA and CDR2 as FQGNSA. The CDR3 nucleotides read TGTGCCAGCAGCTTTTATGGCGGGAGGGCCGTGGGTGAGACCCAGTACTTC. This translates into CASSFYGGRAVGETQYF.

The chain combines TRBV7-9 with TRBJ2-7; 11 bases are shared with TRBD2. Trimming cost V 0 bases and J 1 base; bases outside gene matches: 8. The CDR3 has 18 residues. Germline CDR1 SEHNR, CDR2 FQNEAQ (reference sequence). This CDR3 is CASSLARALAGGSYEQYF. Here the CDR3 DNA reads TGTGCCAGCAGCTTAGCGAGGGCGCTAGCGGGAGGTTCCTACGAGCAGTACTTC.

This chain joins TRBV28 and TRBJ2-7; the D gene is possibly TRBD2 (6 bases). CDR3 size: 14 residues. Germline CDR1 and CDR2: MDHEN and SYDVKM. V lost 3 bases to trimming and J lost 2 bases, with 11 bases between them. CDR3 protein: CASSFAGGTYEQYF. In DNA form, the CDR3 reads TGTGCCAGCAGTTTCGCGGGCGGGACCTACGAGCAGTACTTC. Variable domain in full (rest from reference TRBV28 and TRBJ2-7): DVKVTQSSRYLVKRTGEKVFLECVQDMDHENMFWYRQDPGLGLRLIYFSYDVKMKEKGDIPEGYSVSREKKERFSLILESASTNQTSMYLCASSFAGGTYEQYFGPGTRLTVT.

V is TRBV11-2 and J is TRBJ2-1; tentatively, D is TRBD2 (6 bases). Trimming took 8 bases from V and 7 from J, leaving 18 bases between them. The CDR3 has 14 amino acids. Germline values: CDR1 SGHAT, CDR2 FQNNGV. The CDR3 DNA is TGTGCCAGCTGGCGGCGGGGAGACGTTAATGAGCAGTTCTTC. The encoded protein is CASWRRGDVNEQFF. Full variable domain (remainder filled in from reference TRBV11-2 and TRBJ2-1): EAGVAQSPRYKIIEKRQSVAFWCNPISGHATLYWYQQILGQGPKLLIQFQNNGVVDDSQLPKDRFSAERLKGVDSTLKIQPAKLEDSAVYLCASWRRGDVNEQFFGPGTRLTVL.

The chain couples TRBV7-8 to TRBJ2-5; D gene uncertain. The V gene lost 2 bases and the J gene lost 1 base, with 23 bases spanning the gap. Germline V gene lookup returns CDR1 SGHVS and CDR2 FQNEAQ. This CDR3 region has 19 residues. The CDR3: CASSLIVSDFPRFQETQYF. The CDR3 coding sequence is TGTGCCAGCAGCTTAATCGTCAGTGACTTTCCCCGCTTCCAAGAGACCCAGTACTTC.

This sequence joins TRBV15 and TRBJ2-2, with TRBD2 matching 8 bases. Unmatched junction bases numbered 9, after V lost 0 bases and J lost 0 bases. The germline V gene encodes CDR1 LNHNV and CDR2 YYDKDF (reference sequence). CDR3 length: 19 amino acids. The CDR3 DNA sequence: TGTGCCACCAGCAGAGATAGGCTAGCGGGCGGGGCGAACACCGGGGAGCTGTTTTTT. Translating it yields CATSRDRLAGGANTGELFF.

The chain joins TRBV14 to TRBJ1-1, with a tentative D call TRBD1 (5 bases). From germline, CDR1 is SGHDN and CDR2 FVKESK. The germline V and J ends were trimmed by 3 bases and 5 bases, with 10 bases remaining between them. This CDR3 spans 13 amino acids. The CDR3 reads CASSHEGLTEAFF. CDR3 DNA: TGTGCCAGCAGCCACGAGGGGCTTACTGAAGCTTTCTTT.